This T cell receptor (beta chain) was captured in a study of identical twins. Overall study results and limits: For monozygotic twins, models underestimated out-of-frame TCR alpha sharing.

There are 12 residues in the CDR3. The germline V and J ends were trimmed by 4 bases and 8 bases, with 9 bases remaining between them. Germline V CDR1 and CDR2: MGHRA, YSYEKL. The table lists this clonotype with many counts. Its matching antigen is unknown. TCRdb redid the calling of the 5' RACE reads with MiXCR, one entry per CDR3 protein. The sample lists 1.5 million to 2 million distinct CDR3 sequences; less than 40% were seen once. The sequence derives from a newborn girl in good health. The sequenced sample consisted of cord blood. The V gene is TRBV4-1, the J gene TRBJ2-1; D remains ambiguous. The CDR3 DNA is TGCGCCAGCAGCCCGGGTGTCGATGAGCAGTTCTTC. Its protein is CASSPGVDEQFF.